The 27 T cell receptor beta chains below were found in one sample sequenced in a study of blood T cell repertoires in COVID-19. The assay was immunoSEQ multiplex PCR, and TCRdb's table has in-frame clones only and misses some. This repertoire shows some 97,000 clones, 80% to 95% found once; its top ten account for approximately 2.2%. The specimen was peripheral blood. These receptors all stem from a man aged 50-60 years with active COVID-19.

The chain is built from TRBV5-6 and TRBJ2-6; the match to TRBD1 covers 7 bases. The CDR3 contains 15 residues. Germline loops: CDR1 SGHDT, CDR2 YYEEEE. The ends lost 4 bases at V and 2 bases at J; junction bases unmatched: 3. In DNA form, the CDR3 reads TGTGCCAGCAGCACACAGGGGACTGGGGCCAACGTCCTGACTTTC. Translating gives CASSTQGTGANVLTF.

V gene TRBV5-5 combines with J gene TRBJ1-1; no firm D call. Germline assignment: CDR1 SGHKS and CDR2 YYEKEE (reference sequence). The CDR3 has 13 amino acids. Trimming took 4 bases from V and 4 from J, leaving 11 bases between them. CDR3 amino acids: CASSLAWGTEAFF. As DNA, the CDR3 is TGTGCCAGCAGCCTAGCTTGGGGCACTGAAGCTTTCTTT.

The V gene is TRBV7-9, the J gene TRBJ2-3; 8 nucleotides align to TRBD1. The CDR3 loop spans 17 amino acids. Per the germline V gene, CDR1 is SEHNR and CDR2 is FQNEAQ (reference sequence). V dropped 1 base and J dropped 0; count of bases not matched to a gene: 6. As DNA, the CDR3 is TGTGCCAGCAGCTTAGAGACAGGGGCCTTAAGCACAGATACGCAGTATTTT. This gives the protein CASSLETGALSTDTQYF.

The CDR3 reads CASSQGLAETQYF. The CDR3 DNA reads TGTGCCAGCAGCCAAGGACTAGCGGAGACCCAGTACTTC. The chain recombines TRBV3-1 (or the pseudogene TRBV3-2) with TRBJ2-5; 8 positions agree with TRBD2. The V and J ends lost 1 base and 5 bases, in that order; junction bases with no gene match: 0. Germline assignment: CDR1 LGHDT and CDR2 YNNKEL (reference sequence). This CDR3 region has 13 residues.

The chain couples TRBV3-1 (or the pseudogene TRBV3-2) to TRBJ1-1; D unresolved. The germline V and J ends were trimmed by 5 bases and 5 bases, with 15 bases remaining between them. CDR3 length: 14 amino acids. The germline V gene encodes CDR1 LGHDT and CDR2 YNNKEL (reference sequence). This CDR3 reads CASSLRVGLTEAFF. As DNA, the CDR3 is TGTGCCAGCAGCTTGCGGGTGGGCCTTACTGAAGCTTTCTTT.

CDR3 nucleotides: TGTGCCAGCAGCCCCACAGGTGGGACTAGCGGGAGTGGTACGCAGTATTTT. Protein product: CASSPTGGTSGSGTQYF. The gene calls are TRBV7-8 and TRBJ2-3; 14 bases are a match to TRBD2. The J segment lost 8 bases and the V segment lost 5 bases, leaving 12 bases of the junction unmatched. The CDR3 spans 17 residues. Germline V gene sequence: CDR1 SGHVS, CDR2 FQNEAQ.

The J gene is TRBJ2-3, the V gene TRBV18; 8 nucleotides align to TRBD1. The V gene end was trimmed by 3 bases and the J gene end by 3 bases; junction bases not matched to a gene: 5. CDR1 KGHSH and CDR2 LQKENI come from the germline V gene. CDR3 size: 15 residues. The CDR3 loop reads CASSPRTGLTDTQYF. CDR3 DNA sequence: TGTGCCAGCTCACCTAGGACAGGGTTGACAGATACGCAGTATTTT.

The rearrangement joins TRBV7-9 to TRBJ1-2; 7 nucleotides align to TRBD1. Looked up from germline, CDR1 is SEHNR and CDR2 is FQNEAQ (reference sequence). The J segment lost 2 bases and the V segment lost 5 bases, leaving 5 bases of the junction unmatched. This CDR3 is built from 14 residues. The CDR3 region is CASSTQGENYGYTF. Here the CDR3 DNA reads TGTGCCAGCAGCACCCAGGGGGAGAACTATGGCTACACCTTC.

CDR3 loop: CASSFGTVFTDTQYF. CDR3 in DNA: TGTGCCAGCAGCTTCGGGACAGTATTCACAGATACGCAGTATTTT. The genes are TRBV7-2 and TRBJ2-3, with 7 bases fitting TRBD1. Germline-derived CDR1 and CDR2 are SGHTA and FQGNSA. This CDR3 has 15 residues. V shed 3 bases, J shed 2 bases, and the junction held 5 bases outside the gene matches.

CDR3 nucleotide sequence: TGTGCCAGCAGCTTAACGCCTAGCGGGGGTCCAGATACGCAGTATTTT. Translated, it gives CASSLTPSGGPDTQYF. This rearrangement joins TRBV7-2 to TRBJ2-3; 10 nucleotides match TRBD2. CDR1 SGHTA and CDR2 FQGNSA come from the germline V gene. The CDR3 is 16 amino acids. The V and J ends lost 2 bases and 4 bases, in that order; junction bases with no gene match: 6.

V is TRBV2 and J is TRBJ2-3, with TRBD2 matching 9 bases. This CDR3 contains 16 residues. Trimming removed 6 bases from V and 3 bases from J; junction bases left unmatched: 10. The germline V gene has CDR1 SNHLY and CDR2 FYNNEI. The CDR3 sequence is CASSFPTSGFTDTQYF. In DNA, the CDR3 is TGTGCCAGCAGCTTTCCGACTAGCGGATTTACAGATACGCAGTATTTT.

Sample share makes this clone medium-sized. The chain uses TRBV3-1 (or the pseudogene TRBV3-2) and TRBJ2-7; D might be TRBD2 (6 bases). Deletions cut 3 bases from V and 6 bases from J, with 15 bases between. The CDR3 is 14 residues long. Germline assignment: CDR1 LGHDT and CDR2 YNNKEL (reference sequence). CDR3 sequence reads: CASSQAGPRGEQYF. In nucleotides, the CDR3 is TGTGCCAGCAGCCAGGCGGGACCCCGAGGCGAGCAGTACTTC.

The chain couples TRBV12-3 or TRBV12-4 to TRBJ2-7, with D hard to call. The V and J ends lost 4 bases and 0 bases respectively, with 4 bases between them. This CDR3 contains 12 residues. CDR3 residues: CASSSLSYEQYF. CDR3 DNA: TGTGCCAGCAGTTCTCTCTCCTACGAGCAGTACTTC.

CDR3 loop: CASSLTAGGTDTQYF. The CDR3 DNA reads TGTGCCAGCAGCTTAACAGCGGGGGGCACAGATACGCAGTATTTT. The gene calls are TRBV11-2 and TRBJ2-3, with TRBD2 matching over 8 bases. The CDR3 is made up of 15 amino acids. CDR1 is SGHAT and CDR2 is FQNNGV in the germline V gene. V shed 2 bases and J 1 base; nucleotides not matched to a gene: 2.

V and J are TRBV6-2 or TRBV6-3 and TRBJ2-7, with TRBD1 matching over 10 bases. After removal of 4 bases from V and 3 bases from J, the junction contained 3 bases not matched to a gene. The germline CDR1 and CDR2 sequences are MNHEY and SVGEGT. The CDR3 has 14 amino acids. CDR3 loop: CASSFRTGGYEQYV. The CDR3 DNA is TGTGCCAGCAGTTTCCGGACAGGGGGCTACGAGCAGTACGTC.

The V and J genes are TRBV7-8 and TRBJ2-7, with 16 bases matching TRBD2. The germline gives CDR1 SGHVS, CDR2 FQNEAQ. V was pared by 1 base and J by 5 bases, with 8 bases of the junction left unmatched. CDR3 size: 18 residues. The DNA of the CDR3 is TGTGCCAGCAGCTTAGGGGGACTAGCGGGAGGGCCAGTCCACGAGCAGTACGTC. It yields the protein CASSLGGLAGGPVHEQYV.

This clone was seen just once. The rearrangement joins TRBV30 to TRBJ2-1, with TRBD2 matching 10 bases. Trimming at V came to 1 base and at J to 6 bases, leaving 6 bases not matched to a gene. The CDR3 loop spans 15 amino acids. The germline V gene encodes CDR1 GTSNPN and CDR2 SVGIG (reference sequence). CDR3 bases: TGTGCCTGGAGTGAAGCGGGAGGGCCTAGCAATGAGCAGTTCTTC. Amino acid sequence: CAWSEAGGPSNEQFF.

The chain combines TRBV6-5 with TRBJ2-7, with a possible D match to TRBD1 (5 bases). Trimming took 6 bases from V and 0 from J, leaving 9 bases between them. The V gene's germline CDR1 is MNHEY and CDR2 SVGAGI. This CDR3 comprises 13 residues. CDR3 protein: CASRRGGSYEQYF. The CDR3 DNA follows: TGTGCCAGCAGAAGGGGCGGCTCCTACGAGCAGTACTTC.

Of note for this clone: Other DNA sequences in the same sample also yield this CDR3. The gene calls are TRBV7-8 and TRBJ2-1; 14 nucleotides line up with TRBD2. The CDR3 spans 15 residues. V dropped 5 bases and J dropped 6; count of bases not matched to a gene: 3. Germline CDR1 reads SGHVS; CDR2 reads FQNEAQ. The CDR3 loop reads CASSPGLAGVNEQFF. Written as DNA, the CDR3 is TGTGCCAGCAGCCCGGGACTAGCGGGGGTCAATGAGCAGTTCTTC.

The chain is built from TRBV18 and TRBJ2-3; 8 bases align to TRBD1. J gave up 2 bases and V 2 bases, and 6 bases lay outside the gene matches. In germline, CDR1 is KGHSH, CDR2 LQKENI. This CDR3 has 16 amino acids. CDR3 in DNA: TGTGCCAGCTCACCAACCCGGGACAGGCCCACAGATACGCAGTATTTT. Protein product: CASSPTRDRPTDTQYF.

The chain employs TRBV3-1 (or the pseudogene TRBV3-2) and TRBJ2-7; D is ambiguous. V was shortened by 1 base and J by 1 base, with 8 bases between the two germline ends. Per the germline V gene, CDR1 is LGHDT and CDR2 is YNNKEL (reference sequence). The CDR3 has 14 residues. DNA for the CDR3: TGTGCCAGCAGCCAAGTCGCAGGTTCCTACGAGCAGTACTTC. Translation gives CASSQVAGSYEQYF.

This chain connects TRBV6-5 to TRBJ1-2; TRBD1 might be the D (6 bases). Germline V gene sequence: CDR1 MNHEY, CDR2 SVGAGI. The ends were cut back, 2 bases at V and 0 bases at J, with 10 bases in the middle. The CDR3 has 15 amino acids. CDR3: CASSYQTGTNYGYTF. The CDR3 region has the DNA TGTGCCAGCAGTTACCAGACAGGCACTAACTATGGCTACACCTTC.

This chain joins TRBV6-2 or TRBV6-3 and TRBJ2-1; the D gene is possibly TRBD2 (5 bases). Trimming shortened V by 0 bases and J by 1 base, and 7 bases separated the two germline ends. The CDR3 is made up of 15 amino acids. CDR1 and CDR2 from the germline V gene are MNHEY and SVGEGT. CDR3 in amino acids: CASSYSRGSYNEQFF. CDR3 DNA sequence: TGTGCCAGCAGTTACTCTCGCGGGTCCTACAATGAGCAGTTCTTC.

The CDR3 sequence is CASSLHKGTINQPQHF. In nucleotides, the CDR3 is TGTGCCAGTAGTCTCCACAAAGGGACAATAAATCAGCCCCAGCATTTT. This chain joins TRBV19 and TRBJ1-5; perhaps TRBD1 as D (6 bases). V shed 5 bases and J shed 4 bases, with 18 bases lying between them. The CDR3 contains 16 residues. Per germline, CDR1 LNHDA and CDR2 SQIVND (reference sequence). Full variable domain (missing parts from reference TRBV19 and TRBJ1-5): DGGITQSPKYLFRKEGQNVTLSCEQNLNHDAMYWYRQDPGQGLRLIYYSQIVNDFQKGDIAEGYSVSREKKESFPLTVTSAQKNPTAFYLCASSLHKGTINQPQHFGDGTRLSIL.

The V gene is TRBV24-1, the J gene TRBJ2-2, with TRBD2 matching 7 bases. Germline V gene sequence: CDR1 KGHDR, CDR2 SFDVKD. This CDR3 region has 18 residues. The V segment lost 1 base and the J segment 0 bases; nucleotides outside the gene matches: 7. The CDR3 DNA reads as TGTGCCACCAGTGATTTTCCCGGACTAGGGACGAACACCGGGGAGCTGTTTTTT. Amino acids: CATSDFPGLGTNTGELFF.

This sequence joins TRBV19 and TRBJ2-2; 12 nucleotides line up with TRBD2. This CDR3 spans 16 amino acids. CDR1 and CDR2 from the germline V gene are LNHDA and SQIVND (reference sequence). V lost 10 bases to trimming and J lost 7 bases; unmatched junction nucleotides: 13. As DNA, the CDR3 is TGTGCCACCAAGCGGGCTAGCGGGGGGGCTGACGGGGAGCTGTTTTTT. It codes for CATKRASGGADGELFF. The full variable domain, its missing parts supplied by reference TRBV19 and TRBJ2-2, is DGGITQSPKYLFRKEGQNVTLSCEQNLNHDAMYWYRQDPGQGLRLIYYSQIVNDFQKGDIAEGYSVSREKKESFPLTVTSAQKNPTAFYLCATKRASGGADGELFFGEGSRLTVL.

The chain is built from TRBV7-9 and TRBJ2-2, with D perhaps matching TRBD2 (6 bases). The germline V and J ends were trimmed by 5 bases and 1 base, with 14 bases remaining between them. CDR3 length: 16 amino acids. The germline CDR1 and CDR2 sequences are SEHNR and FQNEAQ (reference sequence). The CDR3 reads CASSQKGLRNTGELFF. CDR3 in DNA: TGTGCCAGCAGCCAAAAGGGACTCCGGAACACCGGGGAGCTGTTTTTT.